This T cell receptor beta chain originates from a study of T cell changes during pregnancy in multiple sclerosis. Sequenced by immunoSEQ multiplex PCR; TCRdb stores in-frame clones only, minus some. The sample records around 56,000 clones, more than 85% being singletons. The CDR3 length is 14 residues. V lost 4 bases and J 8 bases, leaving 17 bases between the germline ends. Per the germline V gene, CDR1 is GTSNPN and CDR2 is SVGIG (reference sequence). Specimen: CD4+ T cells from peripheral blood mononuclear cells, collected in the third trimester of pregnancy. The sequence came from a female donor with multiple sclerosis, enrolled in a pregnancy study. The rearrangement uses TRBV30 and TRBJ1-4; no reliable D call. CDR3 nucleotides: TGTGCCTGGAATCTTCCGGGGAAAAGGGAAAAACTGTTTTTT. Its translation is CAWNLPGKREKLFF.